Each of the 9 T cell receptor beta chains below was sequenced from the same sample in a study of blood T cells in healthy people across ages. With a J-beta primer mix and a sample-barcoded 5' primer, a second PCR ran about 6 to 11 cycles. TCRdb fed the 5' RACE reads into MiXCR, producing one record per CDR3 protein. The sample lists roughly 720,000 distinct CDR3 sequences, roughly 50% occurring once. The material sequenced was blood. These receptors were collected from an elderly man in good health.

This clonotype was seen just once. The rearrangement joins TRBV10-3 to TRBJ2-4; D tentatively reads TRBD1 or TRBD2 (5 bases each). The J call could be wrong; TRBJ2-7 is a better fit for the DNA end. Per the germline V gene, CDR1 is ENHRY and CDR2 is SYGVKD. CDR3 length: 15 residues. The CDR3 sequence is CAISNTGTGSYEQYF. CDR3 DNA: TGTGCCATCAGTAATACCGGGACGGGGAGTTACGAGCAGTACTTC.

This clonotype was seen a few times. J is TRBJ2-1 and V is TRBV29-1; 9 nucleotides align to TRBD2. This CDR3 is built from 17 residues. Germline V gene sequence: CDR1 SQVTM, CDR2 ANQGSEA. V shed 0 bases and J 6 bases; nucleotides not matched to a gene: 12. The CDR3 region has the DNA TGCAGCGTTGAAGATGGAAGGGCTAGCGGGAAGGTCAATGAGCAGTTCTTC. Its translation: CSVEDGRASGKVNEQFF.

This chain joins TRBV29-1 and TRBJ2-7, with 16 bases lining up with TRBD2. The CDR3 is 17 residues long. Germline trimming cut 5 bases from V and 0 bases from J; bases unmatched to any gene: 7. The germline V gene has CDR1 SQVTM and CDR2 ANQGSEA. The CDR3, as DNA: TGCAGCGTTCAGGGACTAGCGGGAGGGGCTTCCTCCTACGAGCAGTACTTC. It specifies CSVQGLAGGASSYEQYF.

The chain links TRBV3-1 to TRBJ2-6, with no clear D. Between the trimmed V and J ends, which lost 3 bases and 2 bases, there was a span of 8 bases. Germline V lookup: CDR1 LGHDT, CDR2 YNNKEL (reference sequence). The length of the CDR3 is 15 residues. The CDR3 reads CASSQFGTGANVLTF. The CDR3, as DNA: TGTGCCAGCAGCCAGTTTGGGACTGGGGCCAACGTCCTGACTTTC.

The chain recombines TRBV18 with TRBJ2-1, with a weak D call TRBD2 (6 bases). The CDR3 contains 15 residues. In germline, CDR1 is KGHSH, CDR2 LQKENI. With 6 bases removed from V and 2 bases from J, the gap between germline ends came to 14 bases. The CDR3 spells CASSGGVGAYNEQFF. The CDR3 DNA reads TGTGCCAGCTCTGGCGGGGTTGGGGCCTACAATGAGCAGTTCTTC.

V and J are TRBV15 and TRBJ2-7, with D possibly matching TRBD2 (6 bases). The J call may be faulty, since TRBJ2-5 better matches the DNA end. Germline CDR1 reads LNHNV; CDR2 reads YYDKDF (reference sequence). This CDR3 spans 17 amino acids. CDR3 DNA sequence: TGTGCCACCAGCAGGTCCCCCTGGGTTCGGAGGGAAGAGACCCAGTACTTC. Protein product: CATSRSPWVRREETQYF.

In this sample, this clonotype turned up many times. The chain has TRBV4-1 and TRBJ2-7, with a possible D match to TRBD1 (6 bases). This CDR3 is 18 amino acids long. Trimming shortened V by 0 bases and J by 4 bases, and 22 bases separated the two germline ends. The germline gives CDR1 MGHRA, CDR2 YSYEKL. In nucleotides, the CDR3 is TGCGCCAGCAGCCAAGAGGACAGTTCCGCCGGGGTGGGGTACGAGCAGTACTTC. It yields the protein CASSQEDSSAGVGYEQYF.

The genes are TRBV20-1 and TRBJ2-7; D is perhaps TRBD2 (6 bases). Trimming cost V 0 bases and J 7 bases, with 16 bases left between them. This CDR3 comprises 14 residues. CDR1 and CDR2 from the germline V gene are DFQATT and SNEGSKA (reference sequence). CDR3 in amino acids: CSARDTRAGNEQYF. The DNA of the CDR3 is TGCAGTGCTAGAGACACAAGAGCGGGTAATGAGCAGTACTTC.

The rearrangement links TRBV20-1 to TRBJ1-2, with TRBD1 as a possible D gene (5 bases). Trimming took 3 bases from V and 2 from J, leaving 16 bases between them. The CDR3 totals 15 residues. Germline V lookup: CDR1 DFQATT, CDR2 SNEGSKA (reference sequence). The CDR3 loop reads CSASDRQTSNYGYTF. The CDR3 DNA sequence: TGCAGTGCTAGTGATCGACAGACCTCCAACTATGGCTACACCTTC.